Listed here are 25 T cell receptor beta chains from one sample, sequenced in a study of blood T cells in healthy people across ages. A sample-barcoded 5' primer and a J-beta primer mix were used in a second PCR of roughly 7 to 11 cycles. TCRdb processed the 5' RACE reads anew with MiXCR; each CDR3 protein has one entry. The data hold around 650,000 distinct CDR3 sequences, with about 30% observed a single time. Material for sequencing was blood. Receptors originate from a woman older than 75 in good health.

As concerns this clonotype: Given the absence of the conserved phenylalanine or tryptophan at the CDR3 end, a read error is likely. The V and J genes are TRBV20-1 and TRBJ1-4; 8 bases fit TRBD1. The V and J ends lost 4 bases and 7 bases, in that order; junction bases with no gene match: 5. The CDR3 extends over 13 amino acids. The germline V gene encodes CDR1 DFQATT and CDR2 SNEGSKA (reference sequence). CDR3 sequence reads: CSATRGRSEKLFS. CDR3 coding DNA: TGCAGTGCTACCAGGGGGCGTTCTGAAAAACTGTTTTCT.

The rearrangement uses TRBV27 and TRBJ1-6; 10 bases map to TRBD1. Germline values: CDR1 MNHEY, CDR2 SMNVEV (reference sequence). The CDR3 sequence is 15 residues long. The V segment lost 5 bases and the J segment 7 bases; nucleotides outside the gene matches: 5. Written as DNA, the CDR3 is TGTGCCAGCAGTACCCAGGGACAGGGGAATTCACCCCTCCACTTT. It yields the protein CASSTQGQGNSPLHF.

This clonotype was seen at least ten times. The rearrangement joins TRBV5-8 to TRBJ1-1; D call uncertain. Trimming shortened V by 4 bases and J by 0 bases, and 13 bases separated the two germline ends. The CDR3 covers 15 residues. The germline V gene encodes CDR1 SGHTS and CDR2 YDEGEE. Here the CDR3 DNA reads TGTGCCAGCAGCGTCGGGATTTCAATGAACACTGAAGCTTTCTTT. It yields the protein CASSVGISMNTEAFF.

This clonotype showed up just a few times. The CDR3 DNA reads TGTGCCAGCAGCCAACAGGAACACTACGAGCAGTACTTC. This codes for CASSQQEHYEQYF. The chain has TRBV4-2 and TRBJ2-5; D gene uncertain. The better agreement between TRBJ2-7 and the DNA end casts doubt on the J call. Germline CDR1 reads LGHNA; CDR2 reads YNFKEQ. This CDR3 is built from 13 residues.

At least ten counts were recorded for this clonotype. The chain has TRBV11-2 and TRBJ2-7; 7 bases are shared with TRBD2. The CDR3 contains 12 residues. The germline V gene has CDR1 SGHAT and CDR2 FQNNGV. V was pared by 9 bases and J by 5 bases, with 7 bases of the junction left unmatched. The CDR3 sequence is CASWTGGDEQYF. The CDR3, as DNA: TGTGCCAGTTGGACGGGGGGTGACGAGCAGTACTTC.

This chain joins TRBV3-1 and TRBJ1-6; D not resolved. Germline lookup yields CDR1 LGHDT and CDR2 YNNKEL (reference sequence). The ends were cut back, 0 bases at V and 7 bases at J, with 10 bases in the middle. The CDR3 is 15 amino acids. CDR3 protein: CASSQDPAVNSPLHF. Here the CDR3 DNA reads TGTGCCAGCAGCCAAGATCCGGCTGTAAATTCACCCCTCCACTTT. The entire variable domain, with the rest obtained from reference TRBV3-1 and TRBJ1-6, is as follows: DTAVSQTPKYLVTQMGNDKSIKCEQNLGHDTMYWYKQDSKKFLKIMFSYNNKELIINETVPNRFSPKSPDKAHLNLHINSLELGDSAVYFCASSQDPAVNSPLHFGNGTRLTVT.

This clonotype appeared many times. The V call is TRBV2, the J call TRBJ2-7; D gene uncertain. V gave up 1 base and J gave up 0 bases, with 13 bases separating them. In germline, CDR1 is SNHLY, CDR2 FYNNEI. CDR3 size: 16 residues. The DNA of the CDR3 is TGTGCCAGCAGTGAAGGGCGCAGAACGAGCTCCTACGAGCAGTACTTC. Amino acids: CASSEGRRTSSYEQYF.

CDR3 region: CASSLPASDTQYF. The CDR3 DNA sequence: TGCGCCAGCAGCTTACCAGCTTCAGATACGCAGTATTTT. The chain carries TRBV5-1 and TRBJ2-3; D is ambiguous. This CDR3 contains 13 residues. Trimming removed 2 bases from V and 4 bases from J, with 8 bases in between. Germline values: CDR1 SGHRS, CDR2 YFSETQ.

This clonotype was detected many times. This rearrangement joins TRBV4-1 to TRBJ2-2; 8 nucleotides align to TRBD2. CDR3 length: 17 amino acids. Germline CDR1 reads MGHRA; CDR2 reads YSYEKL. The V segment lost 4 bases and the J segment 1 base; nucleotides outside the gene matches: 8. The CDR3 loop is CASSPRLAGGNTGELFF. The CDR3 bases are TGCGCCAGCAGCCCCCGACTCGCGGGGGGGAACACCGGGGAGCTGTTTTTT.

The rearrangement links TRBV6-6 to TRBJ1-3; 7 bases line up with TRBD1. The CDR3 covers 14 residues. Germline trimming cut 2 bases from V and 8 bases from J; bases unmatched to any gene: 6. CDR1 is MNHNY and CDR2 is SVGAGI in the germline V gene (reference sequence). The CDR3 sequence is CASSYPGTVDTIYF. In DNA form, the CDR3 reads TGTGCCAGCAGTTACCCTGGGACAGTCGACACCATATATTTT.

In its sample, this clonotype was seen many times. The V and J genes are TRBV20-1 and TRBJ2-5; D ambiguous. Germline CDR1 is DFQATT and CDR2 is SNEGSKA (reference sequence). V lost 5 bases and J lost 0, with 13 bases in between. The CDR3 covers 14 residues. The CDR3 is CSASGWADQETQYF. The CDR3 DNA sequence: TGCAGTGCTTCTGGGTGGGCAGACCAAGAGACCCAGTACTTC.

About this clonotype itself: The junction shows a germline mismatch at one end, possibly a read error. This sequence joins TRBV11-2 and TRBJ1-1; 7 bases are a match to TRBD1. CDR3 size: 12 residues. Per the germline V gene, CDR1 is SGHAT and CDR2 is FQNNGV. CDR3 nucleotide sequence: TGTGCCAGCAGCGTTAGCGGGACAGAAGTTTTCTTT. It translates to CASSVSGTEVFF. Full variable domain (remainder filled in from reference TRBV11-2 and TRBJ1-1): EAGVAQSPRYKIIEKRQSVAFWCNPISGHATLYWYQQILGQGPKLLIQFQNNGVVDDSQLPKDRFSAERLKGVDSTLKIQPAKLEDSAVYLCASSVSGTEVFFGQGTRLTVV.

This clonotype occurred many times. This sequence joins TRBV20-1 and TRBJ2-1, with 7 nucleotides matching TRBD1. The junction had 7 bases not matched to a gene; V was cut back by 5 bases and J by 3 bases. Germline CDR1 reads DFQATT; CDR2 reads SNEGSKA (reference sequence). The CDR3 consists of 14 residues. CDR3 nucleotides: TGCAGTGCTGACGCCGGGACAGACTACAATGAGCAGTTCTTC. This gives the protein CSADAGTDYNEQFF.

This clonotype was recorded at least ten times. The rearrangement links TRBV9 to TRBJ2-1, with D maybe TRBD2 (6 bases). Germline loops: CDR1 SGDLS, CDR2 YYNGEE. The CDR3 length is 15 residues. Deletions cut 0 bases from V and 8 bases from J, with 15 bases between. CDR3 sequence: CASSVDSGGWDEQFF. In nucleotides, the CDR3 is TGTGCCAGCAGCGTAGATAGTGGGGGGTGGGATGAGCAGTTCTTC.

Many counts were recorded for this clonotype. The rearrangement uses TRBV28 and TRBJ2-7; TRBD2 aligns across 8 bases. This CDR3 has 15 amino acids. CDR1 MDHEN and CDR2 SYDVKM come from the germline V gene. The V segment lost 6 bases and the J segment 3 bases; nucleotides outside the gene matches: 10. The DNA of the CDR3 is TGTGCCAGCAGCCCGAGACTAGCGTTTGTCTACGAGCAGTACTTC. It is translated as CASSPRLAFVYEQYF.

This clonotype has a handful of counts. A clone one base away is much larger, so this may be a read error. The rearrangement links TRBV9 to TRBJ2-5; tentatively, D is TRBD1 or TRBD2 (6 bases each). V lost 3 bases, J lost 9 bases, and 18 bases lay in between. CDR3 length equals 14 residues. CDR1 and CDR2 from the germline V gene are SGDLS and YYNGEE. CDR3 coding DNA: TGTGCCAGCAGCGCCCATAAAGCAGGGGAGGCCCAGTACTTC. It specifies CASSAHKAGEAQYF. The variable domain in full, completed from reference TRBV9 and TRBJ2-5, reads DSGVTQTPKHLITATGQRVTLRCSPRSGDLSVYWYQQSLDQGLQFLIQYYNGEERAKGNILERFSAQQFPDLHSELNLSSLELGDSALYFCASSAHKAGEAQYFGPGTRLLVL.

Concerning this clonotype: A read error is possible here, since a much larger clone lies one base away. The chain is built from TRBV20-1 and TRBJ2-4; D is perhaps TRBD1 (5 bases). V lost 0 bases to trimming and J lost 13 bases, with 22 bases between them. This CDR3 contains 15 residues. Germline assignment: CDR1 DFQATT and CDR2 SNEGSKA (reference sequence). The CDR3: CSARDGAVHSYGQYF. The CDR3 DNA reads as TGCAGTGCTAGAGATGGGGCTGTCCATTCCTACGGGCAGTACTTC.

This clonotype has a count of ten or more. This chain joins TRBV9 and TRBJ2-1; 11 bases align to TRBD2. CDR1 is SGDLS, CDR2 YYNGEE, per germline. The CDR3 extends over 15 amino acids. Trimming cost V 4 bases and J 4 bases; bases outside gene matches: 4. The CDR3 DNA is TGTGCCAGCAGCCTGATAGCGGGGGGGTACAATGAGCAGTTCTTC. Amino acid sequence: CASSLIAGGYNEQFF.

With regard to this clonotype: A read error may explain this, as a much larger clone is one base away. V gene TRBV15 combines with J gene TRBJ2-3; TRBD2 agrees at 12 bases. The CDR3 extends over 18 amino acids. Germline V gene lookup returns CDR1 LNHNV and CDR2 YYDKDF (reference sequence). As DNA, the CDR3 is TGTACCACCAGCAGAGCCCGGGCTAGCGGGGGGGCCGCAGATACGCAGTATTTT. This gives the protein CTTSRARASGGAADTQYF.

This clonotype was counted many times. This chain connects TRBV3-1 to TRBJ2-7; D ambiguous. CDR1 is LGHDT and CDR2 is YNNKEL in the germline V gene (reference sequence). V lost 2 bases and J lost 0, with 14 bases in between. The CDR3 totals 16 residues. This CDR3 reads CASSQRLIAYSYEQYF. The CDR3 nucleotides are TGTGCCAGCAGCCAACGTTTAATTGCGTACTCCTACGAGCAGTACTTC.

In its sample, this clonotype was seen many times. The rearrangement links TRBV15 to TRBJ1-1; 8 bases are a match to TRBD1. The V gene's germline CDR1 is LNHNV and CDR2 YYDKDF (reference sequence). There are 17 residues in the CDR3. Trimming at V came to 0 bases and at J to 1 base, leaving 7 bases not matched to a gene. The CDR3 DNA reads TGTGCCACCAGCAGAGATGGGGGCAGGGGGCGGAACACTGAAGCTTTCTTT. Protein product: CATSRDGGRGRNTEAFF.

The V gene is TRBV4-3, the J gene TRBJ1-1, with 7 bases lining up with TRBD1. With 4 bases clipped from V and 12 bases from J, the junction kept 8 bases outside the gene matches. CDR3 length: 12 amino acids. Germline CDR1 LGHNA, CDR2 YSLEER. CDR3 sequence: CASSPSTGITFF. In nucleotides, the CDR3 is TGCGCCAGCAGCCCTTCGACAGGGATCACTTTCTTT.

The V call is TRBV30, the J call TRBJ2-7; D could derive from TRBD1 or TRBD2 (5 bases each). CDR1 is GTSNPN, CDR2 SVGIG, per germline (reference sequence). V was clipped by 5 bases and J by 3 bases, with 20 bases between them. This CDR3 region has 15 residues. The CDR3 sequence is CAWFNHRDGYYEQYF. The CDR3 DNA reads TGTGCCTGGTTCAACCACCGGGACGGGTACTACGAGCAGTACTTC.

This clonotype was seen ten or more times. The J gene is TRBJ1-5, the V gene TRBV6-6, with a weak D call TRBD1 (5 bases). V lost 2 bases and J 4 bases, leaving 12 bases between the germline ends. The CDR3 has 15 amino acids. Germline V lookup: CDR1 MNHNY, CDR2 SVGAGI (reference sequence). The CDR3 loop is CASSYLGTENQPQHF. For the CDR3, the DNA is TGTGCCAGCAGTTACCTAGGGACGGAGAATCAGCCCCAGCATTTT.

A word on this clonotype: This may be a read error: a much more frequent sequence differs by one nucleotide. The chain employs TRBV12-5 and TRBJ2-1, with a weak D call TRBD2 (6 bases). The end of the DNA aligns better with TRBJ2-7, so the J call may be wrong. The germline V gene has CDR1 LGHNT and CDR2 FRNRAP. The CDR3 is 12 residues long. The DNA for the CDR3 is TGTGCTAGTGGGGGGGTAGCGGATGAGCAGTACTTC. Its translation: CASGGVADEQYF.